These 16 T cell receptor beta chains were all obtained from the same sample, sequenced in a study of cytomegalovirus exposure and HLA in healthy donors. Use of 60 Vbeta and 13 Jbeta primers characterized the PCR. The assay was immunoSEQ multiplex PCR, and TCRdb's table has in-frame clones only and misses some. The data contain some 87,000 clones, 78% of them singletons. Sequencing was done on a sample of PBMCs. The receptor set was obtained from a man between 18 and 35 years old in good health and CMV-seropositive.

This chain links TRBV7-9 with TRBJ1-1, with D possibly matching TRBD1 (6 bases). In germline, CDR1 is SEHNR, CDR2 FQNEAQ (reference sequence). This CDR3 has 15 residues. Trimming took off 5 bases at V and 7 bases at J, with 20 bases between the two ends. CDR3 nucleotide sequence: TGTGCCAGCAGCCGCATGAGGGGGGGAGTCGTTGAAGCTTTCTTT. Translation gives CASSRMRGGVVEAFF. The complete variable domain, with remaining parts taken from reference TRBV7-9 and TRBJ1-1, reads DTGVSQNPRHKITKRGQNVTFRCDPISEHNRLYWYRQTLGQGPEFLTYFQNEAQLEKSRLLSDRFSAERPKGSFSTLEIQRTEQGDSAMYLCASSRMRGGVVEAFFGQGTRLTVV.

V and J are TRBV29-1 and TRBJ2-5, with 7 bases that match TRBD1. CDR3 length: 13 residues. In germline, CDR1 is SQVTM, CDR2 ANQGSEA. Trimming removed 7 bases from V and 2 bases from J; junction bases left unmatched: 7. The CDR3 reads CSGGTGDQETQYF. The CDR3 bases are TGCAGCGGGGGCACAGGGGATCAAGAGACCCAGTACTTC.

This chain links TRBV29-1 with TRBJ2-7, with TRBD2 identical over 13 bases. Germline CDR1 SQVTM, CDR2 ANQGSEA. J lost 1 base, V lost 4 bases, and 13 bases had no gene match. The CDR3 consists of 18 residues. DNA for the CDR3: TGCAGCGTTGGGTTATGGACTAGCGGGAGTTTTGGATCCTACGAGCAGTACTTC. This codes for CSVGLWTSGSFGSYEQYF.

This clone was seen a handful of times. The chain combines TRBV7-9 with TRBJ1-1, with unresolved D. Germline CDR1 and CDR2: SEHNR and FQNEAQ (reference sequence). This CDR3 is built from 14 residues. V was trimmed by 5 bases and J by 1 base, leaving 11 bases between them. DNA of the CDR3: TGTGCCAGCAGCCGTCCCACACCGAACACTGAAGCTTTCTTT. Translating it yields CASSRPTPNTEAFF.

The genes are TRBV29-1 and TRBJ2-5; D is uncertain. Trimming removed 4 bases at V and 2 bases at J, with 8 bases between. The CDR3 consists of 12 residues. The germline gives CDR1 SQVTM, CDR2 ANQGSEA. CDR3 in DNA: TGCAGCGTTGGGGCAGCACAAGAGACCCAGTACTTC. This sequence encodes CSVGAAQETQYF.

This sequence joins TRBV29-1 and TRBJ2-1; 8 nucleotides align to TRBD2. With 5 bases clipped from V and 10 bases from J, the junction kept 7 bases outside the gene matches. Germline CDR1 SQVTM, CDR2 ANQGSEA. This CDR3 contains 12 residues. DNA for the CDR3: TGCAGCGTTCAGGGACTAGAGTGGGAGCAGTTCTTC. It translates to CSVQGLEWEQFF.

This clone turned up a few times. V and J are TRBV7-2 and TRBJ2-7, with a tentative D call TRBD2 (7 bases). The CDR3 is 14 residues long. CDR1 is SGHTA and CDR2 is FQGNSA in the germline V gene. Trimming left V 1 base short and J 2 bases short, with 9 bases between. CDR3 bases: TGTGCCAGCAGCTTAGAGGGGGGGCCCTACGAGCAGTACTTC. It encodes CASSLEGGPYEQYF.

This rearrangement joins TRBV15 to TRBJ1-2; D is undetermined. The CDR3 covers 14 residues. Germline CDR1 is LNHNV and CDR2 is YYDKDF (reference sequence). Trimming pared 1 base from V and 6 bases from J, leaving 12 bases between. CDR3 bases: TGTGCCACCAGCAGAGTGCAAGCATTCGATGGCTACACCTTC. This translates into CATSRVQAFDGYTF. Full variable domain (outside the CDR3, taken from reference TRBV15 and TRBJ1-2): DAMVIQNPRYQVTQFGKPVTLSCSQTLNHNVMYWYQQKSSQAPKLLFHYYDKDFNNEADTPDNFQSRRPNTSFCFLDIRSPGLGDTAMYLCATSRVQAFDGYTFGSGTRLTVV.

The gene calls are TRBV2 and TRBJ1-1; D may be TRBD1 (6 bases). Germline CDR1 and CDR2: SNHLY and FYNNEI. The ends were cut back, 9 bases at V and 4 bases at J, with 15 bases in the middle. The CDR3 spans 13 residues. Here the CDR3 DNA reads TGTGCCAGTGGGGGGGGGCGTAGCACTGAAGCTTTCTTT. It encodes CASGGGRSTEAFF.

The gene calls are TRBV6-1 and TRBJ1-1; D is ambiguous. The V gene lost 5 bases and the J gene lost 5 bases, with 15 bases spanning the gap. This CDR3 comprises 14 residues. CDR1 and CDR2 (germline): MNHNS, SASEGT. The CDR3 spells CASSFLNSWTEAFF. The CDR3 DNA reads TGTGCCAGCAGTTTCTTAAACAGTTGGACTGAAGCTTTCTTT.

The chain employs TRBV11-2 and TRBJ2-7; 11 bases map to TRBD2. The J segment lost 3 bases and the V segment lost 3 bases, leaving 4 bases of the junction unmatched. Germline-derived CDR1 and CDR2 are SGHAT and FQNNGV. The CDR3 loop spans 15 amino acids. CDR3 in DNA: TGTGCCAGCAGCTTGGCTAGCGGGAGGAACTACGAGCAGTACTTC. Translation gives CASSLASGRNYEQYF.

The chain couples TRBV5-4 to TRBJ2-1; 9 bases match TRBD1. The CDR3 is 14 amino acids. Germline CDR1 SGHNT, CDR2 YYREEE (reference sequence). With 5 bases clipped from V and 7 bases from J, the junction kept 7 bases outside the gene matches. In DNA form, the CDR3 reads TGTGCCAGCAGGGGACAGGGTCAACGGAATGAGCAGTTCTTC. Its protein product is CASRGQGQRNEQFF.

The V call is TRBV4-2, the J call TRBJ2-7; D not resolved. The CDR3 runs to 16 residues. Trimming cost V 5 bases and J 5 bases, with 22 bases left between them. Germline V gene sequence: CDR1 LGHNA, CDR2 YNFKEQ. CDR3 region: CASSADRARPTHEQYF. DNA of the CDR3: TGTGCCAGCAGCGCTGACCGAGCGCGACCCACCCACGAGCAGTACTTC.

The V and J genes are TRBV7-3 and TRBJ2-7; TRBD2 aligns across 11 bases. V trimming: 6 bases; J trimming: 7 bases; junction bases outside the gene matches: 8. This CDR3 region has 14 residues. CDR1 SGHTA and CDR2 FQGTGA come from the germline V gene. The CDR3 region is CASRSTSGRGEQYF. CDR3 coding DNA: TGTGCCAGCAGGTCTACTAGCGGGAGAGGTGAGCAGTACTTC.

V is TRBV2 and J is TRBJ1-5; no reliable D call. This CDR3 comprises 13 residues. V shed 8 bases and J shed 2 bases, with 10 bases lying between them. Germline V gene data show CDR1 as SNHLY and CDR2 as FYNNEI. CDR3 in DNA: TGTGCCAGCCAACCACGAGGCAATCAGCCCCAGCATTTT. Residues: CASQPRGNQPQHF.

This clone was observed a handful of times. This sequence joins TRBV10-2 and TRBJ1-1; TRBD1 matches 8 bases. Germline V lookup: CDR1 WSHSY, CDR2 SAAADI. The CDR3 contains 14 residues. Trimming removed 2 bases from V and 11 bases from J; junction bases left unmatched: 10. The CDR3 region has the DNA TGCGCCAGCAGTGAGAACCAGGACAGGGTGTATGCTTTCTTT. This translates into CASSENQDRVYAFF.